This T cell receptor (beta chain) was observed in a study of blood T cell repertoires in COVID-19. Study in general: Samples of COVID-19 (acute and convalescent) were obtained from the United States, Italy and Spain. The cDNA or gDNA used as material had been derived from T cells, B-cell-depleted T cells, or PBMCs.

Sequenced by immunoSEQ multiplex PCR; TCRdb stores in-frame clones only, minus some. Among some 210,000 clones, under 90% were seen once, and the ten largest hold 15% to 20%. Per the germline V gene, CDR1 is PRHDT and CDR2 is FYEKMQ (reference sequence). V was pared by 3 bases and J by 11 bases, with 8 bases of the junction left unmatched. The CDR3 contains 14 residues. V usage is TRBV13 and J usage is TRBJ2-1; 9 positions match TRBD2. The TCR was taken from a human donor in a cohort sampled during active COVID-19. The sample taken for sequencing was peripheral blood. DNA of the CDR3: TGTGCCAGCAGCTTCCTCACTAGCGGGCCTAAGCAGTTCTTC. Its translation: CASSFLTSGPKQFF.